What follows describes a single T cell receptor beta chain. All exposed participants met a person with COVID-19 within 2 weeks before entering the study. The record originates from a study of blood T cell repertoires in COVID-19. V dropped 4 bases and J dropped 5 bases, with 5 bases sitting between them. The CDR3 is 11 amino acids. Germline CDR1 is SNHLY and CDR2 is FYNNEI. In the study's own analysis: Researchers report that nucleated cell counts were estimated from reference gene primer amplification. The data were produced by immunoSEQ multiplex PCR, yet TCRdb's version contains in-frame clones alone and is incomplete. V and J calls plus clone size are reproduced from that table; the DNA served to infer D and trimming. Seen here are around 150,000 clones, around 80% observed once, and the top ten hold roughly 5%.

The sample taken for sequencing was PBMCs or T cells enriched from blood (not recorded which). The chain carries TRBV2 and TRBJ2-5; no clear D gene. This receptor was identified in a man in his sixties or seventies who had been exposed to COVID-19. The CDR3 coding sequence is TGTGCCAGCAGTGTATCTGAGACCCAGTACTTC. Amino acids: CASSVSETQYF.